These 4 T cell receptor beta chains came from one sample sequenced in a study of blood T cell repertoires in COVID-19. The data were produced by immunoSEQ multiplex PCR, yet TCRdb's version contains in-frame clones alone and is incomplete. Here the sample spans some 120,000 clones, roughly 71% being singletons. Sequencing used peripheral blood. The receptors stem from a man older than 75 with acute or convalescent COVID-19.

The V gene is TRBV27, the J gene TRBJ1-6; TRBD1 matches 7 bases. The CDR3 is 15 residues long. Germline assignment: CDR1 MNHEY and CDR2 SMNVEV (reference sequence). J gave up 6 bases and V 3 bases, and 5 bases lay outside the gene matches. As DNA, the CDR3 is TGTGCCAGCAGTTTCGGGCAGGGGGGTAATTCACCCCTCCACTTT. Amino acid sequence: CASSFGQGGNSPLHF.

This clone came up once. This sequence joins TRBV19 and TRBJ2-3, with 7 bases aligning to TRBD1. CDR3 size: 14 residues. From germline, CDR1 is LNHDA and CDR2 SQIVND (reference sequence). J was trimmed by 4 bases and V by 5 bases; bases with no gene match: 6. The CDR3 DNA follows: TGTGCCAGTAGTGTACAGGGGCGAGCAGATACGCAGTATTTT. Translation: CASSVQGRADTQYF.

This clone was counted only a few times. The genes are TRBV19 and TRBJ1-5, with D perhaps TRBD1 (6 bases). CDR1 LNHDA and CDR2 SQIVND come from the germline V gene (reference sequence). V was clipped by 4 bases and J by 1 base, with 20 bases between them. The CDR3 is 18 amino acids. The CDR3 sequence is CASSTPGQKGSSNQPQHF. The CDR3 DNA reads as TGTGCCAGTAGTACCCCGGGACAAAAGGGATCAAGCAATCAGCCCCAGCATTTT.

The table lists this clone with a count of one. The chain links TRBV5-1 to TRBJ2-7, with TRBD1 identical over 8 bases. The CDR3 is made up of 15 amino acids. V lost 4 bases and J lost 2; bases outside the gene matches: 8. The V gene's germline CDR1 is SGHRS and CDR2 YFSETQ. CDR3 nucleotides: TGCGCCAGCAGCCTAGACGGACAGGGACCCTACGAGCAGTACTTC. Translating gives CASSLDGQGPYEQYF.